This T cell receptor beta chain was sequenced in a study of cytomegalovirus exposure and HLA in healthy donors. Study overall: Of roughly 400 genotyped donors, roughly 76% grouped in the Caucasian-associated ancestry cluster.

13 Jbeta primers and 60 Vbeta primers were used for the PCR. This table comes from immunoSEQ multiplex PCR, and its TCRdb copy is limited to in-frame clones, with some not included. The table lists about 140,000 clones, approximately 72% of them singletons. This CDR3 is 16 amino acids long. V trimming: 5 bases; J trimming: 3 bases; junction bases outside the gene matches: 6. CDR1 LGHNA and CDR2 YNFKEQ come from the germline V gene. The V and J genes are TRBV4-2 and TRBJ2-2; 10 bases are a match to TRBD1. Sample: PBMCs. The TCR comes from an older woman in good health and CMV-seronegative. CDR3 protein: CASSFRTGGDTGELFF. In DNA, the CDR3 is TGTGCCAGCAGCTTCCGGACAGGGGGGGACACCGGGGAGCTGTTTTTT.